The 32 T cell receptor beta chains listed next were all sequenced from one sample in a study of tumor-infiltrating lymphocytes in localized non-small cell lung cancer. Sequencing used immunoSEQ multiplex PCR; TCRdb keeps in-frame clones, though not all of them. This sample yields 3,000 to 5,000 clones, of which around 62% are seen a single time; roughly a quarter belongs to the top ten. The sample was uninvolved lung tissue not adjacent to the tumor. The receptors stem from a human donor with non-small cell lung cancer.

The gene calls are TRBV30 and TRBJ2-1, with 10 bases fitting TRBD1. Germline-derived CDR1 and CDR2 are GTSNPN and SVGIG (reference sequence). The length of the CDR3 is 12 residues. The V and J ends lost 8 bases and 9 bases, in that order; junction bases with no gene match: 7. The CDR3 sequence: CARDRGGGEQFF. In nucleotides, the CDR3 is TGTGCCCGGGACAGGGGCGGCGGTGAGCAGTTCTTC.

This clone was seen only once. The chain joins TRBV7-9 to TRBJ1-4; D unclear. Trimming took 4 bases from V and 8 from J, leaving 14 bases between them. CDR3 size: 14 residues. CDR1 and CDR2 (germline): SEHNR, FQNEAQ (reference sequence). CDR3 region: CASSSLRDEEKLFF. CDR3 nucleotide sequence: TGTGCCAGCAGCTCTCTCAGAGATGAGGAAAAACTGTTTTTT.

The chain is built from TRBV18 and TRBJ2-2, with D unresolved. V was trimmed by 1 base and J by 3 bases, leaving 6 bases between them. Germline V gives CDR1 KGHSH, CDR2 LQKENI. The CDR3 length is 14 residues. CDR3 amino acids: CASSPLEYTGELFF. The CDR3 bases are TGTGCCAGCTCACCACTGGAGTACACCGGGGAGCTGTTTTTT.

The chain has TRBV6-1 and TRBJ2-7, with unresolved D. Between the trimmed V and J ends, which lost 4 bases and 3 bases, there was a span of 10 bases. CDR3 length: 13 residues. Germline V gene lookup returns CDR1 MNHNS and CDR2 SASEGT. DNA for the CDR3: TGTGCCAGCAGTGGACGGCAGCTCTACGAGCAGTACTTC. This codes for CASSGRQLYEQYF.

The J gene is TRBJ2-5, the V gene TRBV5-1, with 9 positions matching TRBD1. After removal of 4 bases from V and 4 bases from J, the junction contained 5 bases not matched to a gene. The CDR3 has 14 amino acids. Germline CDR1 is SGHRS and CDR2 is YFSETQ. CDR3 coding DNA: TGCGCCAGCAGCGTAGGGACAGGGAGAGAGACCCAGTACTTC. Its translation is CASSVGTGRETQYF.

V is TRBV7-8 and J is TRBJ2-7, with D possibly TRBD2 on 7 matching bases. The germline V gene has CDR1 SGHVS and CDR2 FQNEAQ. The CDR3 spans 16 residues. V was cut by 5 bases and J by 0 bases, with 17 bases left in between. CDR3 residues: CASSLRRGGRSYEQYF. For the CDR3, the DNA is TGTGCCAGCAGCCTCCGTAGGGGGGGGCGCTCCTACGAGCAGTACTTC.

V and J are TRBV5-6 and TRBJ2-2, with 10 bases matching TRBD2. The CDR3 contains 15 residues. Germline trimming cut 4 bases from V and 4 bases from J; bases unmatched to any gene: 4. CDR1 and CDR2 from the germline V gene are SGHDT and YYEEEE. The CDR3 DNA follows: TGTGCCAGCAGCCTTCTAGCGGGGGCCACCGGGGAGCTGTTTTTT. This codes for CASSLLAGATGELFF.

The DNA of the CDR3 is TGTGCCAGCAGGCTGGGACAGGGAAGCAATCAGCCCCAGCATTTT. Protein product: CASRLGQGSNQPQHF. The chain joins TRBV6-1 to TRBJ1-5; 9 bases are a match to TRBD1. Germline CDR1 is MNHNS and CDR2 is SASEGT. The CDR3 is 15 residues long. V lost 6 bases to trimming and J lost 1 base; unmatched junction nucleotides: 4.

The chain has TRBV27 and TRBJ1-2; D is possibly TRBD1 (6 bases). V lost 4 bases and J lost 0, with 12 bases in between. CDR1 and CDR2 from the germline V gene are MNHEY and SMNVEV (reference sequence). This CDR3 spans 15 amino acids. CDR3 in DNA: TGTGCCAGCAGTTACAGGGCCAGACCTAACTATGGCTACACCTTC. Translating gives CASSYRARPNYGYTF.

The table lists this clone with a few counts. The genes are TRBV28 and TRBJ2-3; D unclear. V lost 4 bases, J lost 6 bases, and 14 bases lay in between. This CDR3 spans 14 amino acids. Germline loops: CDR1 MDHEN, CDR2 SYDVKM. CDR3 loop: CASSSHFVGDTQYF. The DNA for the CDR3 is TGTGCCAGCAGTTCCCATTTTGTTGGGGATACGCAGTATTTT.

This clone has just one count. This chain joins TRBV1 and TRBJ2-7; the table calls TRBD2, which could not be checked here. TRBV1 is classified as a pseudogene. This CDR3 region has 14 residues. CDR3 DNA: TGCACCAGCAGCCAACAAAGCCGCTCCTACGAGCAGTACTTC. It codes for CTSSQQSRSYEQYF.

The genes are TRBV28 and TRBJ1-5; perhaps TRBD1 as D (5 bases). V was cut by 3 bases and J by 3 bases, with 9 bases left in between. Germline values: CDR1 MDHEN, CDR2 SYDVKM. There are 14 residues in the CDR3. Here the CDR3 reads CASSFQGYNQPQHF. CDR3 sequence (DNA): TGTGCCAGCAGTTTTCAGGGTTACAATCAGCCCCAGCATTTT.

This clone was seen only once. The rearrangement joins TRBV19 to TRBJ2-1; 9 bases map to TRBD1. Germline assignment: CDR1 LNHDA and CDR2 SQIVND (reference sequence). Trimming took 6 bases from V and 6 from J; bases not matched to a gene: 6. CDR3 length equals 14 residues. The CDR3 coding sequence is TGTGCCAGTAGGCGGGACAGGGTAACCAATGAGCAGTTCTTC. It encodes CASRRDRVTNEQFF. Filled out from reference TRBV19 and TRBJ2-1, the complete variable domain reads DGGITQSPKYLFRKEGQNVTLSCEQNLNHDAMYWYRQDPGQGLRLIYYSQIVNDFQKGDIAEGYSVSREKKESFPLTVTSAQKNPTAFYLCASRRDRVTNEQFFGPGTRLTVL.

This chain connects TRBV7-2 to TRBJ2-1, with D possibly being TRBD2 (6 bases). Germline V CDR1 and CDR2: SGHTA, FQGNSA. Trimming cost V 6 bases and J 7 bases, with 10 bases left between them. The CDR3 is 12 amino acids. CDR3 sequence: CASSWDLNEQFF. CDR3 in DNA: TGTGCCAGCAGTTGGGACTTGAATGAGCAGTTCTTC.

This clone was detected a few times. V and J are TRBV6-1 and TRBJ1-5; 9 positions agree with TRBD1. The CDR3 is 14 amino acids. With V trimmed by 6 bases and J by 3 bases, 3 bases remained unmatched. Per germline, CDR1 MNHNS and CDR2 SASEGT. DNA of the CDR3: TGTGCCAGCAGGCACAGGGGGCACAATCAGCCCCAGCATTTT. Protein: CASRHRGHNQPQHF.

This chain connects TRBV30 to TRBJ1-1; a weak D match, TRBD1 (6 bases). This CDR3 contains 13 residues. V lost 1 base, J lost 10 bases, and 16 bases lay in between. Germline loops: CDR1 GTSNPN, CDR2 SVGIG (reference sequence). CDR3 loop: CAWSATRPGAAFF. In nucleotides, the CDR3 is TGTGCCTGGAGTGCCACCCGGCCGGGGGCAGCTTTCTTT.

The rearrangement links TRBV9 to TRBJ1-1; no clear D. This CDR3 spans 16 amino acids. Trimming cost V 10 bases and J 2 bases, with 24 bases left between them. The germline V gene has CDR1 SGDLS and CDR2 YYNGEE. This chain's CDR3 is CAPHSSFGIFNTEAFF. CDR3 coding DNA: TGTGCCCCCCATTCCTCATTTGGGATCTTCAACACTGAAGCTTTCTTT.

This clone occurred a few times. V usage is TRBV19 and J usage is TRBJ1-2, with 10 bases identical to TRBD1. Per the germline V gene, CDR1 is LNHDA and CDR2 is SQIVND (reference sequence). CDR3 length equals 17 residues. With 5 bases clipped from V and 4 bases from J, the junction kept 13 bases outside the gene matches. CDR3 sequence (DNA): TGTGCCAGTAGTCTCTCTAACGCCCGGGACAGGGGCTATGGCTACACCTTC. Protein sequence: CASSLSNARDRGYGYTF. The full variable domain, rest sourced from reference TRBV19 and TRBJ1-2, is DGGITQSPKYLFRKEGQNVTLSCEQNLNHDAMYWYRQDPGQGLRLIYYSQIVNDFQKGDIAEGYSVSREKKESFPLTVTSAQKNPTAFYLCASSLSNARDRGYGYTFGSGTRLTVV.

CDR3: CATSTGTALYSNQPQHF. In DNA, the CDR3 is TGTGCCACCAGCACCGGGACAGCCCTCTATAGCAATCAGCCCCAGCATTTT. This sequence joins TRBV15 and TRBJ1-5; TRBD1 aligns across 7 bases. Trimming removed 4 bases from V and 0 bases from J; junction bases left unmatched: 9. This CDR3 is 17 amino acids long. Germline loops: CDR1 LNHNV, CDR2 YYDKDF (reference sequence). Combining the CDR3 with reference TRBV15 and TRBJ1-5 gives the whole variable domain DAMVIQNPRYQVTQFGKPVTLSCSQTLNHNVMYWYQQKSSQAPKLLFHYYDKDFNNEADTPDNFQSRRPNTSFCFLDIRSPGLGDTAMYLCATSTGTALYSNQPQHFGDGTRLSIL.

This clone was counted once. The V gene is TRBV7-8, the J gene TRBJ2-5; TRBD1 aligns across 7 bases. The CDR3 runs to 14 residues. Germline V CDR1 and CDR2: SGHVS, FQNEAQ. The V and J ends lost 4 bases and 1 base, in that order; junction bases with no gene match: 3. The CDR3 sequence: CASSSTGFQETQYF. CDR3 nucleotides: TGTGCCAGCAGCTCGACAGGGTTCCAAGAGACCCAGTACTTC.

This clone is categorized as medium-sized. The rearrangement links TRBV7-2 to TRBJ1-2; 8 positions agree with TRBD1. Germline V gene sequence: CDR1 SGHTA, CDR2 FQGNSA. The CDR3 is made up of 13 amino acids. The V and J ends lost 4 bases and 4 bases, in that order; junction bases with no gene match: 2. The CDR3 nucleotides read TGTGCCAGCAGCTCTACAGGGGGCTATGGCTACACCTTC. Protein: CASSSTGGYGYTF.

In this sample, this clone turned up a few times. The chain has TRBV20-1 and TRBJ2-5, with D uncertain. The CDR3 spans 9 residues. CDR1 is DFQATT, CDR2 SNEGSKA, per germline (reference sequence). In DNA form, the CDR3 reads TGCAGCGTTGCCGAGACCCAGTACTTC. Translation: CSVAETQYF.

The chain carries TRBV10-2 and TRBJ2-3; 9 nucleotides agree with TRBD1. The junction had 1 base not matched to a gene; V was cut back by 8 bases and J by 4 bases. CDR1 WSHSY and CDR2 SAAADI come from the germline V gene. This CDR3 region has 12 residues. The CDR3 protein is CASRTGADTQYF. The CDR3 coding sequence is TGCGCCAGCCGGACAGGGGCAGATACGCAGTATTTT.

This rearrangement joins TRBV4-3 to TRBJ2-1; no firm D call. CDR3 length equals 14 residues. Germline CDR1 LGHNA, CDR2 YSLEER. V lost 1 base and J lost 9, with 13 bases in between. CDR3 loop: CASSQVLGVSEQFF. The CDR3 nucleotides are TGCGCCAGCAGCCAAGTTCTAGGTGTTAGTGAGCAGTTCTTC.

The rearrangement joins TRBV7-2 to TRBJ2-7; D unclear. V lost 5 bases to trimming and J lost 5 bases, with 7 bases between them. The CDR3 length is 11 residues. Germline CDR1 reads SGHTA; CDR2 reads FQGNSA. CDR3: CASSGLNEQYF. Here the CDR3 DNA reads TGTGCCAGCAGCGGCCTGAACGAGCAGTACTTC.

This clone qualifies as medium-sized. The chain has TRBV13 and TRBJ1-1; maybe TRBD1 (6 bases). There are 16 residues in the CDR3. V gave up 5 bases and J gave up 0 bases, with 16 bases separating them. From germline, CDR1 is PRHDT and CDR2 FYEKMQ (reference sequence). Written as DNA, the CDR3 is TGTGCCAGCAGCCCCTTGGGGGGCTGGGTGAACACTGAAGCTTTCTTT. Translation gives CASSPLGGWVNTEAFF.

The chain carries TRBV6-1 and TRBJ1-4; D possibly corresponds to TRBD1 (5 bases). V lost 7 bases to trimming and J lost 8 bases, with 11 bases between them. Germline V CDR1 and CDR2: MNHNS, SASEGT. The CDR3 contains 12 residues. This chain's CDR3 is CASNRFLEKLFF. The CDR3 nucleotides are TGTGCCAGCAACAGGTTTCTGGAAAAACTGTTTTTT.

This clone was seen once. CDR3 residues: CASSHVDTQYF. In DNA, the CDR3 is TGTGCCAGCAGTCATGTAGATACGCAGTATTTT. The genes are TRBV27 and TRBJ2-3; D gene unclear. The CDR3 extends over 11 amino acids. Deletions cut 5 bases from V and 5 bases from J, with 5 bases between. Germline V lookup: CDR1 MNHEY, CDR2 SMNVEV (reference sequence).

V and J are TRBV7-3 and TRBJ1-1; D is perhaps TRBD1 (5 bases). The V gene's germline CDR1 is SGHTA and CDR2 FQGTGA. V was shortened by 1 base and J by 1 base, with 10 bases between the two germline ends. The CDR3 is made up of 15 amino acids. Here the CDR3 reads CASSLMPTGNTEAFF. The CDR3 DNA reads TGTGCCAGCAGCTTAATGCCCACAGGGAACACTGAAGCTTTCTTT.

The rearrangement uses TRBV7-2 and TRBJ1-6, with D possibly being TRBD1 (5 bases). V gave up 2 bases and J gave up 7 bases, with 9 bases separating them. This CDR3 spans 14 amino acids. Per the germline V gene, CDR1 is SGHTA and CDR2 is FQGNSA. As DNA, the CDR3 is TGTGCCAGCAGCTTAAAGGGGAAGAATTCACCCCTCCACTTT. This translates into CASSLKGKNSPLHF.

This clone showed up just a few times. The CDR3 bases are TGTGCCAGCAGCTTAGTCTGGGACAGGGAGATGAACACTGAAGCTTTCTTT. Amino acid sequence: CASSLVWDREMNTEAFF. The V call is TRBV13, the J call TRBJ1-1; the match to TRBD1 covers 9 bases. CDR1 is PRHDT and CDR2 is FYEKMQ in the germline V gene (reference sequence). CDR3 length: 17 amino acids. Trimming cost V 1 base and J 0 bases; bases outside gene matches: 6. Full variable domain (rest looked up from reference TRBV13 and TRBJ1-1): AAGVIQSPRHLIKEKRETATLKCYPIPRHDTVYWYQQGPGQDPQFLISFYEKMQSDKGSIPDRFSAQQFSDYHSELNMSSLELGDSALYFCASSLVWDREMNTEAFFGQGTRLTVV.

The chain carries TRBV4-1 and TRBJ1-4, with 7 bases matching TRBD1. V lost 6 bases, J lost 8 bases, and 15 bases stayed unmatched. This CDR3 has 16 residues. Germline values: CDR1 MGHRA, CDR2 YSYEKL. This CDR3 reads CASRSGTVTRGEKLFF. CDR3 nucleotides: TGCGCCAGCAGATCTGGGACAGTGACAAGGGGGGAAAAACTGTTTTTT.